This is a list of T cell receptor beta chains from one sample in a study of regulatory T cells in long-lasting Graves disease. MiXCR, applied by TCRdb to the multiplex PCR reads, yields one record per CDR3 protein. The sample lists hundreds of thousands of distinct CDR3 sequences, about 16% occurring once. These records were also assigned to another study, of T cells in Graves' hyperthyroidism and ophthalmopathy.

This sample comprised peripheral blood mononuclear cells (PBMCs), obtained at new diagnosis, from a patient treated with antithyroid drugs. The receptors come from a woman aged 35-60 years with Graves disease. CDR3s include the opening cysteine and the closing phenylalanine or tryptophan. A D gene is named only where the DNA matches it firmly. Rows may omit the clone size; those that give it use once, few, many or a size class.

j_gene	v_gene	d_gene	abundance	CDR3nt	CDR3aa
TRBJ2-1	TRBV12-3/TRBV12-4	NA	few	TGTGCCAGCAGTTTAGGGCTTTATGAGCAGTTCTTC	CASSLGLYEQFF
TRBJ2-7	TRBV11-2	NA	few	TGTGCCAGCAGCTTGGGGGTTTTCGGCGAGCAGTACTTC	CASSLGVFGEQYF
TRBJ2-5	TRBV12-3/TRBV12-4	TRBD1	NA	TGTGCCAGCAGTCGACAGGGGATAGAGACCCAGTACTTC	CASSRQGIETQYF
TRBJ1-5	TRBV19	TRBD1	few	TGTGCCAGTAGTACCCGGACAGGGAAAGGCAATCAGCCCCAGCATTTT	CASSTRTGKGNQPQHF
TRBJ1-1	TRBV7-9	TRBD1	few	TGTGCCAGCAGCTTAACAGCAGGGGGTGGCACTGAAGCTTTCTTT	CASSLTAGGGTEAFF
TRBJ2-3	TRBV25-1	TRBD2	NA	TGTGCCAGCAGTGAATCGGGGGGGGACCTTCCCACAGATACGCAGTATTTT	CASSESGGDLPTDTQYF
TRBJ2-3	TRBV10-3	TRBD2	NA	TGTGCCGCCGGACTAGAGACAGATACGCAGTATTTT	CAAGLETDTQYF
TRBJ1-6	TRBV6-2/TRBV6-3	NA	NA	TGTGCCAGCAGTGAAGTCCCAGGGTATTCACCCCTCCACTTT	CASSEVPGYSPLHF
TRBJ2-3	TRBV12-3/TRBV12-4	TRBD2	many	TGTGCCAGCAGTTTTCGGGCTAGCGGGGGTCTAGAAACTAGCACAGATACGCAGTATTTT	CASSFRASGGLETSTDTQYF
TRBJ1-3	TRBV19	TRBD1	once	TGTGCCAGTAGTATTGGGACAGGCTCTGGAAACACCATATATTTT	CASSIGTGSGNTIYF
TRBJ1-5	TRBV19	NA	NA	TGTGCCAGTAGTATTAGTCGGCAGACGGATCAGCCCCAGCATTTT	CASSISRQTDQPQHF
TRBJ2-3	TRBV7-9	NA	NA	TGTGCCAGCAGCTTAGATGGGGGGTCAGATACGCAGTATTTT	CASSLDGGSDTQYF
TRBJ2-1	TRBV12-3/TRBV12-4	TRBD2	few	TGTGCCAGCACCCGGGGGGGTACGCGCAATGAGCAGTTCTTC	CASTRGGTRNEQFF
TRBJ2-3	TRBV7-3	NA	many	TGTGCCAGCAGGCGATCTGGGGGGAGCACAGATACGCAGTATTTT	CASRRSGGSTDTQYF
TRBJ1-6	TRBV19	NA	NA	TGTGCCAGTAGTACAGGGGCGTCTTCACCCCTCCACTTT	CASSTGASSPLHF
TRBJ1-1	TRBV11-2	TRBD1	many	TGTGCCAGCAGCTCCCCAAAGGGGAACCCCAGGGGGGCTTTCTTT	CASSSPKGNPRGAFF
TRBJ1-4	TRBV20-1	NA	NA	TGCAGTGCCCTGGACGGGAAGGGGTTTAATGAAAAACTGTTTTTT	CSALDGKGFNEKLFF
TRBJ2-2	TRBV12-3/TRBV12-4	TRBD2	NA	TGTGCCAGCAGTCCCGCTGCGGGGGGCTCGGCCGGGGAGCTGTTTTTT	CASSPAAGGSAGELFF
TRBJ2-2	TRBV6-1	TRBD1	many	TGTGCCAGCAGAAGGACAGGGGCTAACGGGGAGCTGTTTTTT	CASRRTGANGELFF
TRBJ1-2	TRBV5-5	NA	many	TGTGCCAGCAGCCCCGAGTTGTTCCGCTACACCTTC	CASSPELFRYTF
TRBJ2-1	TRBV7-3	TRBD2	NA	TGTGCCAGCAGCACCTCTAGCGGGGGGGAGCAGTTCTTC	CASSTSSGGEQFF
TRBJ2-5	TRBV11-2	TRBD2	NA	TGTGCCAGCAGCTCGGGACTAGCGGATCCCCGTAGCCAGTACTTC	CASSSGLADPRSQYF
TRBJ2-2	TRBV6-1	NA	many	TGTGCCAGTCCCGGGAACACCGGGGAGCTGTTTTTT	CASPGNTGELFF
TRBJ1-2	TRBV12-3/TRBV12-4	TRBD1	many	TGTGCCAGCAGTGACACTTGGGACAGCTACTATGGCTACACCTTC	CASSDTWDSYYGYTF
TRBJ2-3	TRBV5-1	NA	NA	TGCGCCAGCACCGATTCGGGGAGCACAGATACGCAGTATTTT	CASTDSGSTDTQYF
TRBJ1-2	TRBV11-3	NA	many	TGTGCCAGCAGCCGCCCAGGGGTGGACTATGGCTACACCTTC	CASSRPGVDYGYTF
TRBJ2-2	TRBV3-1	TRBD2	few	TGTGCCAGCAGCCAAGATTCCCGGGGGGGCCTCACCGGGGAGCTGTTTTTT	CASSQDSRGGLTGELFF